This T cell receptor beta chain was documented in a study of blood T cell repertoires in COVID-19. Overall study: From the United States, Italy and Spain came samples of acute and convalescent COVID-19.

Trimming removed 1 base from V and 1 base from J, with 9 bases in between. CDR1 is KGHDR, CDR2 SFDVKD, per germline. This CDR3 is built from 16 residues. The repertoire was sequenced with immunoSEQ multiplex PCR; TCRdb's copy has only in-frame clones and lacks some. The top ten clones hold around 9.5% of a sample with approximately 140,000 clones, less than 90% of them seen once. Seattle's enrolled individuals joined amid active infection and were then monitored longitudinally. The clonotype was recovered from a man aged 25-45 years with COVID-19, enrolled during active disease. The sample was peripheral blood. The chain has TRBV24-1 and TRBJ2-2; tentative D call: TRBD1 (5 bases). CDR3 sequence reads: CATSDFSRVNTGELFF. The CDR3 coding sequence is TGTGCCACCAGTGATTTCAGCAGGGTGAACACCGGGGAGCTGTTTTTT.